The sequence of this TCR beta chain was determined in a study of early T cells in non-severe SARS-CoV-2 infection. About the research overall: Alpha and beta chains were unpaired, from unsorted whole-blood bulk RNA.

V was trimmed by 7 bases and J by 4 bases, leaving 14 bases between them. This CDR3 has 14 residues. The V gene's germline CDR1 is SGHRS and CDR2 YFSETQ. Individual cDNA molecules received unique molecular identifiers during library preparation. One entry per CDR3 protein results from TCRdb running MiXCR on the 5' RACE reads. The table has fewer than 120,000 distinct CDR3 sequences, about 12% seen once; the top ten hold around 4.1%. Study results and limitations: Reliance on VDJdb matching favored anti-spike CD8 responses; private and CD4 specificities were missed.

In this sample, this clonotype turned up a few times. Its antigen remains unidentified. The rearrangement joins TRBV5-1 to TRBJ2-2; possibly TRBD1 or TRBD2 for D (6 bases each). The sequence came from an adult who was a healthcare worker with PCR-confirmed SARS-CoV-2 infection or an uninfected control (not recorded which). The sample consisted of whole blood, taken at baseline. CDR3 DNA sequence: TGCGCCAGCTTACAACAGGGAGGCACCGGGGAGCTGTTTTTT. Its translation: CASLQQGGTGELFF.